This T cell receptor beta chain comes out of a study of blood T cell repertoires in COVID-19. Study information: PBMCs, B-cell-depleted T cells, or T cells were the source of the cDNA or gDNA that made up the material.

TCRdb's copy holds only in-frame clones and misses some; the assay was immunoSEQ multiplex PCR. The profile shows 130,000 to 150,000 clones, over 70% of them singletons. Deletions cut 0 bases from V and 2 bases from J, with 9 bases between. Germline assignment: CDR1 SGDLS and CDR2 YYNGEE. The CDR3 length is 14 residues. The chain links TRBV9 to TRBJ2-7; a possible D gene is TRBD2 (6 bases). Sample: peripheral blood. The receptor's source is an older woman with acute or convalescent COVID-19. The CDR3 here is CASSVGGVAYEQYF. CDR3 coding DNA: TGTGCCAGCAGCGTAGGCGGGGTCGCCTACGAGCAGTACTTC.